This is a list of T cell receptor beta chains from one sample in a study of shared clonotypes between healthy human individuals. Assay: immunoSEQ multiplex PCR; the TCRdb copy retains only in-frame clones and omits some. The data contain 2 million to 3 million clones, approximately 94% of them singletons. The sequencing sample was made of naive CD4+ T cells from PBMCs. The origin of the receptors is a man aged 18 to 35 in good health. Some clones in this sample may be carry-over from other donors' samples. Both conserved end residues are part of each CDR3. Each record gives: CDR3 DNA, CDR3 protein, clone size, D gene, J gene, V gene. The D gene is left open where the match is weak. Rows give clone size only sometimes, using once, few, many, or a class for an expanded clone.

CDR3nt: TGTGCCAGCTCACCAAAGGCAGGGAGCACTGAAGCTTTCTTT
CDR3aa: CASSPKAGSTEAFF
abundance: .
d_gene: .
j_gene: TRBJ1-1
v_gene: TRBV18

CDR3nt: TGTGCCAGCAGCTTTCAAACAGCTGGCCTCTCCGGGGAGCTGTTTTTT
CDR3aa: CASSFQTAGLSGELFF
abundance: .
d_gene: .
j_gene: TRBJ2-2
v_gene: TRBV7-9

CDR3nt: TGTGCCAGCAGCTTATCCCCGACTAGCGGGGAACAAGATACGCAGTATTTT
CDR3aa: CASSLSPTSGEQDTQYF
abundance: .
d_gene: TRBD2
j_gene: TRBJ2-3
v_gene: TRBV11-2

CDR3nt: TGTGCCAGCAGTGACGGGAGCCGGGAGACCCAGTACTTC
CDR3aa: CASSDGSRETQYF
abundance: .
d_gene: .
j_gene: TRBJ2-5
v_gene: TRBV28

CDR3nt: TGCGCCAGCAGGACTAGCGGGATCCACAATGAGCAGTTCTTC
CDR3aa: CASRTSGIHNEQFF
abundance: .
d_gene: TRBD2
j_gene: TRBJ2-1
v_gene: TRBV5-1

CDR3nt: TGCGCCAGCAGCCAAGCTGGCAAAATTCAGTACTTC
CDR3aa: CASSQAGKIQYF
abundance: .
d_gene: .
j_gene: TRBJ2-4
v_gene: TRBV4-1

CDR3nt: TGTGCCAGCAGTTTCGGGCAGGGCGATGGCTACACCTTC
CDR3aa: CASSFGQGDGYTF
abundance: .
d_gene: .
j_gene: TRBJ1-2
v_gene: TRBV28

CDR3nt: TGTGCCAGCAGCTTGACCGGGACAGGTCCTTCCTACGAGCAGTACTTC
CDR3aa: CASSLTGTGPSYEQYF
abundance: .
d_gene: TRBD1
j_gene: TRBJ2-7
v_gene: TRBV5-6

CDR3nt: TGCGCCAGCAGCTTGGCCGGTCGACAGGGGTCTGAAGCTTTCTTT
CDR3aa: CASSLAGRQGSEAFF
abundance: .
d_gene: TRBD1
j_gene: TRBJ1-1
v_gene: TRBV5-1

CDR3nt: TGTGCCAGCTCGCAAACAGCCGGGGCGAACTACGAGCAGTACTTC
CDR3aa: CASSQTAGANYEQYF
abundance: .
d_gene: .
j_gene: TRBJ2-7
v_gene: TRBV18

CDR3nt: TGTGCCAGCAGCTTAATGTGGCGGGGAAGTTTTGAGACCCAGTACTTC
CDR3aa: CASSLMWRGSFETQYF
abundance: .
d_gene: .
j_gene: TRBJ2-5
v_gene: TRBV7-2

CDR3nt: TGTGCCAGCAGTCGTCCCTTCCCCACTGAAGCTTTCTTT
CDR3aa: CASSRPFPTEAFF
abundance: .
d_gene: .
j_gene: TRBJ1-1
v_gene: TRBV28

CDR3nt: TGTGCCAGCAGTTTACGGACTAGCGGGAGGTCCTACAATGAGCAGTTCTTC
CDR3aa: CASSLRTSGRSYNEQFF
abundance: .
d_gene: TRBD2
j_gene: TRBJ2-1
v_gene: TRBV28

CDR3nt: TGTGCCAGCAGCCCAAGCGGGAGGGGATCCTACGAGCAGTACTTC
CDR3aa: CASSPSGRGSYEQYF
abundance: .
d_gene: TRBD2
j_gene: TRBJ2-7
v_gene: TRBV6-5

CDR3nt: TGCGCCGTTTCTGGACAGGGCTATGGCTACACCTTC
CDR3aa: CAVSGQGYGYTF
abundance: .
d_gene: TRBD1
j_gene: TRBJ1-2
v_gene: TRBV10-2

CDR3nt: TGCAGCCCCCCATTCCTCGGCTACACCTTC
CDR3aa: CSPPFLGYTF
abundance: few
d_gene: .
j_gene: TRBJ1-2
v_gene: TRBV20-1

CDR3nt: TGTGCCAGCAGCGCCTGGGAGTACGAGCAGTACTTC
CDR3aa: CASSAWEYEQYF
abundance: .
d_gene: .
j_gene: TRBJ2-7
v_gene: TRBV7-2

CDR3nt: TGCGCCAGCAGCTTGGACGGCGGGAGTGCAGATACGCAGTATTTT
CDR3aa: CASSLDGGSADTQYF
abundance: .
d_gene: TRBD2
j_gene: TRBJ2-3
v_gene: TRBV5-1

CDR3nt: TGTGCTAGTGGTTTGGCCCTAGCGGATAGCTCCTACAATGAGCAGTTCTTC
CDR3aa: CASGLALADSSYNEQFF
abundance: .
d_gene: TRBD2
j_gene: TRBJ2-1
v_gene: TRBV12-5

CDR3nt: TGTGCCAGCAGCGTTGCAGGGATGAACACTGAAGCTTTCTTT
CDR3aa: CASSVAGMNTEAFF
abundance: .
d_gene: .
j_gene: TRBJ1-1
v_gene: TRBV9